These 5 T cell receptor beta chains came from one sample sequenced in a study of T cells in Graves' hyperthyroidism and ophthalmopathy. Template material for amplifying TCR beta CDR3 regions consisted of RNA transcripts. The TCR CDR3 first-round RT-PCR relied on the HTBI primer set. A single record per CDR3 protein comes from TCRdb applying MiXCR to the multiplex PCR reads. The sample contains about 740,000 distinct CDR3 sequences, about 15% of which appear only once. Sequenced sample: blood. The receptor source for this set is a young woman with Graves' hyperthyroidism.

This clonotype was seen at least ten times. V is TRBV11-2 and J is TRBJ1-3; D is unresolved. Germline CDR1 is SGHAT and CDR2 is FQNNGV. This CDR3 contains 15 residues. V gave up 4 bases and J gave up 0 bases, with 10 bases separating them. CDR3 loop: CASSSAGFSGNTIYF. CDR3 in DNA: TGTGCCAGCAGCTCTGCGGGGTTCTCTGGAAACACCATATATTTT.

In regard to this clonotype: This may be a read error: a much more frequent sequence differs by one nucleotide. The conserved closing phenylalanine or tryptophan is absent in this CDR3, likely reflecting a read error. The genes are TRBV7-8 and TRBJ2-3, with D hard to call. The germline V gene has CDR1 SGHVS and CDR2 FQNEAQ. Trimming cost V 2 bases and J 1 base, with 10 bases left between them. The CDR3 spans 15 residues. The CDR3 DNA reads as TGTGCCAGCAGCTTACTCCTGGCCCGCACAGATACGCAGTATCTT. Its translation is CASSLLLARTDTQYL.

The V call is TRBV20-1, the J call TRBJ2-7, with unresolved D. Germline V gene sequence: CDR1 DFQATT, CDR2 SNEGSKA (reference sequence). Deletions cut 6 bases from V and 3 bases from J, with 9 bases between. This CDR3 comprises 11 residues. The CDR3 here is CSARILYEQYF. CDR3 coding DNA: TGCAGTGCCCGGATCCTCTACGAGCAGTACTTC.

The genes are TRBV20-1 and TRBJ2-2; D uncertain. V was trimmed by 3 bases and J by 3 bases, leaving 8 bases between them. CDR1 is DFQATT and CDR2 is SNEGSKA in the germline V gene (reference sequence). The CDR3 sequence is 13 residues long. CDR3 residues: CSARRDDTGELFF. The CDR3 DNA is TGCAGTGCTAGGAGAGACGACACCGGGGAGCTGTTTTTT.

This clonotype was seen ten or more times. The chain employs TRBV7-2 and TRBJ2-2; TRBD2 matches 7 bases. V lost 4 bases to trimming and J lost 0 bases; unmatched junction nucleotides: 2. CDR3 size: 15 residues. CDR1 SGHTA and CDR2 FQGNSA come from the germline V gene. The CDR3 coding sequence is TGTGCCAGCAGCTATCGGGGGGCGAACACCGGGGAGCTGTTTTTT. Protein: CASSYRGANTGELFF.